Listed below are T cell receptor beta chains from one sample, sequenced in a study of T-cell reconstitution after alpha-beta-depleted transplantation in children. TCRdb called the PCR reads again in MiXCR, with one record for every CDR3 protein. The top ten clones hold about 2.8% of a sample with almost 250,000 distinct CDR3 sequences, 20% to 30% of them seen once. The input for sequencing was PBMCs, taken before TCRalphabeta/CD19-depleted stem cell transplant. These receptors were taken from a girl aged 2 to 9 with Fanconi anemia, due to receive a stem cell transplant. Both conserved end residues are part of each CDR3. The D gene is left open where the match is weak. Clone size is given for some rows only: seen once, a few or many times, or a class if the clone is expanded.

D: TRBD2
V: TRBV6-4
J: TRBJ2-4
size: many
DNA: TGTGCCAGTCGACTAGCGGGCGAGTTTCTAGCCAAAAACATTCAGTACTTC
CDR3: CASRLAGEFLAKNIQYF

D: TRBD2
V: TRBV12-3/TRBV12-4
J: TRBJ2-7
size: NA
DNA: TGTGCCAGCAGTCCTCGGGGACTAGCGGGAGAGTTCTCCTACGAGCAGTACTTC
CDR3: CASSPRGLAGEFSYEQYF

D: NA
V: TRBV20-1
J: TRBJ1-2
size: few
DNA: TGCAGTGCTAGAGGATATGGCTACACCTTC
CDR3: CSARGYGYTF

D: TRBD2
V: TRBV29-1
J: TRBJ2-7
size: many
DNA: TGCAGCGTTGGGGAGGGAAACTACGAGCAGTACTTC
CDR3: CSVGEGNYEQYF

D: NA
V: TRBV20-1
J: TRBJ2-5
size: NA
DNA: TGCAGTGCTAACAGGGAAGAGACCCAGTACTTC
CDR3: CSANREETQYF

D: TRBD1
V: TRBV6-1
J: TRBJ1-2
size: many
DNA: TGTGCCAGCACGCCCGGACAGGGAAGCTATGGCTACACCTTC
CDR3: CASTPGQGSYGYTF

D: TRBD2
V: TRBV20-1
J: TRBJ2-3
size: few
DNA: TGCAGTGCTAGGGTGGGACTAGCGGGGGTAGATACGCAGTATTTT
CDR3: CSARVGLAGVDTQYF

D: NA
V: TRBV6-1
J: TRBJ1-5
size: many
DNA: TGTGCCAGCAGCGACACGGTGCGGGTCAATCAGCCCCAGCATTTT
CDR3: CASSDTVRVNQPQHF

D: NA
V: TRBV7-6
J: TRBJ2-1
size: NA
DNA: TGTGCCAGCAGCTTAGTGAAAGTGGGGGGTGAGCAGTTCTTC
CDR3: CASSLVKVGGEQFF

D: TRBD2
V: TRBV28
J: TRBJ2-3
size: few
DNA: TGTGCCAGCAGTTTCCCTAGCGGGAGGTTTACAGATACGCAGTATTTT
CDR3: CASSFPSGRFTDTQYF

D: NA
V: TRBV6-1
J: TRBJ2-4
size: many
DNA: TGTGCCAGCGGGGAATCACTAGCCAAAAACATTCAGTACTTC
CDR3: CASGESLAKNIQYF

D: TRBD2
V: TRBV20-1
J: TRBJ2-3
size: many
DNA: TGCAGTGCTAGAGCCCGACTAGCGGGAGCCACAGATACGCAGTATTTT
CDR3: CSARARLAGATDTQYF

D: NA
V: TRBV11-2
J: TRBJ2-2
size: NA
DNA: TGTGCCAGCAGTGGAGCGTCTACGGGGGAGCTGTTTTTT
CDR3: CASSGASTGELFF

D: NA
V: TRBV29-1
J: TRBJ2-3
size: NA
DNA: TGCAGCGTTCCCCTTAGCAGTACAGATACGCAGTATTTT
CDR3: CSVPLSSTDTQYF